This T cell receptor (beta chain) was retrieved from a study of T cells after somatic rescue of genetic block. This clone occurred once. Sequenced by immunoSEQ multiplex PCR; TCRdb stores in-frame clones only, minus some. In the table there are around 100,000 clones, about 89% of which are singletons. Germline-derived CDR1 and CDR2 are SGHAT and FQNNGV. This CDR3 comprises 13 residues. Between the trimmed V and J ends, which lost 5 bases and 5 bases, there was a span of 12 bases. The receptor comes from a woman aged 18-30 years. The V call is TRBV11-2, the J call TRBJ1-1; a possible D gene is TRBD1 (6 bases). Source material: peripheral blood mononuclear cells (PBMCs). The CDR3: CASSLGAGTEAFF. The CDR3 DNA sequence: TGTGCCAGCAGCCTGGGGGCCGGGACTGAAGCTTTCTTT.